This is a list of T cell receptor beta chains from one sample in a study of vaccination effects on CD4 cells after COVID-19. No cognate antigen is known for these TCRs. Using immunoSEQ multiplex PCR, the repertoire was profiled, and TCRdb retains in-frame clones only, with some absent. The repertoire has about 68,000 clones, 80% of them found once; the top ten carry 9% to 15%. This material consisted of CD4+ T cells from PBMCs cultured with SARS-CoV-2 spike peptides, taken before COVID-19 vaccination. The origin of the receptors is a human donor who received a COVID-19 vaccine. CDR3s include the opening cysteine and the closing phenylalanine or tryptophan. A D gene is named only where the DNA matches it firmly. The size entry is marked missing in some rows and otherwise reads once, few, many or a size class.

d_call j_call clone_size v_call cdr3_aa cdr3_nt
- TRBJ2-5 few TRBV2 CASSGPMTRGETQYF TGTGCCAGCAGTGGCCCGATGACACGTGGGGAGACCCAGTACTTC
- TRBJ1-1 - TRBV6-5 CASRDQVNTEAFF TGTGCCAGCAGGGACCAGGTAAACACTGAAGCTTTCTTT
- TRBJ2-2 - TRBV2 CASSITGELFF TGTGCCAGCAGTATAACCGGGGAGCTGTTTTTT
- TRBJ1-2 - TRBV9 CASSVDSGNYGYTF TGTGCCAGCAGCGTAGATTCGGGGAACTATGGCTACACCTTC
- TRBJ2-5 - TRBV11-2 CASSSTSKAQYF TGTGCCAGCAGCAGCACTAGCAAGGCCCAGTACTTC
TRBD2 TRBJ2-3 few TRBV4-1 CASSRGRLAGGQSDTQYF TGCGCCAGCAGCCGAGGACGACTAGCGGGGGGGCAGTCAGATACGCAGTATTTT
- TRBJ1-1 - TRBV6-4 CASSDSSRREKAFF TGTGCCAGCAGTGACTCGAGTCGAAGGGAGAAAGCTTTCTTT
- TRBJ2-5 - TRBV15 CATSRQGATQETQYF TGTGCCACCAGCAGACAGGGCGCGACACAAGAGACCCAGTACTTC
- TRBJ1-2 - TRBV28 CASSLSRDGNYGYTF TGTGCCAGCAGTTTATCCCGTGACGGAAACTATGGCTACACCTTC
- TRBJ1-6 few TRBV7-9 CASSLALLYNSPLHF TGTGCCAGCAGCTTAGCGCTGCTCTATAATTCACCCCTCCACTTT
- TRBJ1-2 - TRBV10-3 CAISAQGPAGYTF TGTGCCATCAGTGCACAGGGACCCGCTGGCTACACCTTC
- TRBJ1-2 - TRBV5-1 CASSPVGAYGYTF TGCGCCAGCAGCCCGGTAGGGGCCTATGGCTACACCTTC
- TRBJ1-5 - TRBV2 CASSNVGSNQPQHF TGTGCCAGCAGCAACGTTGGTAGCAATCAGCCCCAGCATTTT
- TRBJ1-1 - TRBV10-1 CASRLQENTEAFF TGCGCCAGCAGACTACAGGAGAACACTGAAGCTTTCTTT
- TRBJ1-2 - TRBV29-1 CSVEGLTGGYGYTF TGCAGCGTTGAAGGGTTGACGGGTGGCTATGGCTACACCTTC
- TRBJ1-2 few TRBV14 CASSQDFSVNGYTF TGTGCCAGCAGCCAAGATTTCAGCGTTAATGGCTACACCTTC
TRBD1 TRBJ1-6 once TRBV7-2 CASSLTGGLNSPLHF TGTGCCAGCAGCTTGACAGGGGGCCTAAATTCACCCCTCCACTTT
- TRBJ1-5 - TRBV2 CASKGQSNQPQHF TGTGCCAGCAAAGGTCAAAGCAATCAGCCCCAGCATTTT
- TRBJ2-5 - TRBV4-3 CASSLTAMARETQYF TGCGCCAGCAGCCTCACAGCTATGGCTCGGGAGACCCAGTACTTC
- TRBJ2-5 once TRBV5-1 CASSPRSGGETQYF TGCGCCAGCAGCCCTCGATCCGGGGGAGAGACCCAGTACTTC
- TRBJ2-3 - TRBV7-2 CATHKTGGITDTQYF TGTGCCACCCACAAGACTGGGGGCATAACAGATACGCAGTATTTT
TRBD1 TRBJ2-6 - TRBV19 CASSIIGDRGRFSGANVLTF TGTGCCAGTAGTATTATTGGGGACAGGGGGCGCTTCTCTGGGGCCAACGTCCTGACTTTC
- TRBJ1-4 - TRBV5-6 CASTKRRLVDEKLFF TGTGCCAGCACCAAAAGGAGGTTGGTTGATGAAAAACTGTTTTTT
- TRBJ2-3 - TRBV27 CASSPAGRASTDTQYF TGTGCCAGCAGCCCCGCTGGTAGGGCTAGCACAGATACGCAGTATTTT
- TRBJ2-2 - TRBV9 CASNGGINTGELFF TGTGCCAGCAATGGAGGGATAAACACCGGGGAGCTGTTTTTT
- TRBJ1-2 few TRBV4-1 CASSQAGRGYTF TGCGCCAGCAGCCAAGCCGGACGGGGCTACACCTTC
- TRBJ1-1 - TRBV28 CASSFGVGEAFF TGTGCCAGCAGTTTCGGGGTCGGTGAAGCTTTCTTT
TRBD1 TRBJ2-3 - TRBV5-6 CASTPTQGAGADTQYF TGTGCCAGCACCCCAACCCAGGGGGCGGGCGCAGATACGCAGTATTTT
- TRBJ1-5 - TRBV2 CASSEWQGSGNQPQHF TGTGCCAGCAGTGAATGGCAGGGGAGTGGCAATCAGCCCCAGCATTTT
- TRBJ2-2 - TRBV6-5 CASSYYGTSRAGELFF TGTGCCAGCAGTTACTACGGGACCTCCCGCGCCGGGGAGCTGTTTTTT
- TRBJ2-1 - TRBV9 CASSPSAVGASEQFF TGTGCCAGCAGCCCTTCCGCGGTTGGAGCGAGTGAGCAGTTCTTC
- TRBJ1-1 - TRBV10-3 CAIRGLAGEAFF TGTGCCATCAGGGGGCTGGCGGGTGAAGCTTTCTTT
TRBD2 TRBJ2-3 - TRBV25-1 CATRGVADTQYF TGTGCCACGCGGGGGGTTGCAGATACGCAGTATTTT
TRBD2 TRBJ2-2 - TRBV5-1 CASSLLAGGGPGELFF TGCGCCAGCAGCTTGTTGGCGGGGGGGGGCCCCGGGGAGCTGTTTTTT
- TRBJ1-3 - TRBV9 CASSVEGTNTIYF TGTGCCAGCAGCGTAGAGGGGACAAACACCATATATTTT
- TRBJ1-3 - TRBV7-2 CASSLDGSRNTIYF TGTGCCAGCAGCTTAGATGGCAGTCGAAACACCATATATTTT
TRBD2 TRBJ2-1 - TRBV5-1 CASAGLASYNEQFF TGCGCCAGCGCGGGACTAGCCTCCTACAATGAGCAGTTCTTC
- TRBJ1-5 - TRBV6-5 CASNARTGNQPQHF TGTGCCAGCAACGCTAGGACGGGCAATCAGCCCCAGCATTTT
TRBD1 TRBJ1-4 once TRBV4-1 CASSQDRTDVNEKLFF TGCGCCAGCAGCCAGGACAGGACGGACGTTAATGAAAAACTGTTTTTT